This entry is about one TCR beta chain. Its antigen is not known. Per the study methods: The study took CDR3 differences across clinicopathological groups and made a distant-metastasis classifier for papillary thyroid cancer from them. TCRdb re-clonotyped the PCR reads through MiXCR. The V and J calls follow TCRdb's processing rather than the paper's. Found here are around 23,000 clones, about 28% of them singletons; the top ten hold approximately 15%. Thyroid surgery was preceded by no treatment in any patient. The sample originates from a study of metastatic and nonmetastatic thyroid tumors. On the study more broadly: It was across blood and tumor or nodule tissue from malignant and benign thyroid patients that repertoires were compared. Findings and limits, study-wide: In blood and tumor, TCR beta diversity was reportedly significantly higher in malignant thyroid tumors than in benign nodules.

Trimming left V 3 bases short and J 8 bases short, with 14 bases between. The germline gives CDR1 DFQATT, CDR2 SNEGSKA (reference sequence). This CDR3 region has 13 residues. This receptor was obtained from a male donor with papillary thyroid cancer or a benign thyroid nodule (not recorded which). Some clones in this sample may be carry-over from other donors' samples. The sample taken for sequencing was tumor tissue. V is TRBV20-1 and J is TRBJ2-1; no firm D call. The CDR3 DNA reads as TGCAGTGCTAGGCGCTCTCTGCACGATGAGCAGTTCTTC. Residues: CSARRSLHDEQFF.